This TCR beta chain was found in a study of lymphopenia after photon versus proton radiotherapy. Regarding the study as a whole: Under photons, naive T cells and diversity fell while effector/memory populations rose.

With respect to this clone: Its antigen is still unknown.

V was pared by 0 bases and J by 6 bases, with 7 bases of the junction left unmatched. Germline V lookup: CDR1 WNHNN, CDR2 SYGVQD (reference sequence). The CDR3 consists of 16 residues. Some clones are missing from TCRdb's copy, which holds only in-frame ones; the method was immunoSEQ multiplex PCR. The sample yields about 62,000 clones, 87% seen once. This clonotype was obtained from an elderly man with esophageal cancer. This chain uses TRBV10-1 with TRBJ2-1, with 8 bases that match TRBD2. Sequencing was performed on peripheral blood, taken from a patient treated with proton-based radiotherapy. The CDR3 nucleotides read TGCGCCAGCAGTGAGTCGAAGAGCGGGAGTACCAATGAGCAGTTCTTC. Translation: CASSESKSGSTNEQFF.